By its share, the clone carrying this T cell receptor (beta chain) is medium-sized. Its antigen is currently unknown. Germline lookup yields CDR1 KGHSH and CDR2 LQKENI. The CDR3 is made up of 14 amino acids. Trimming cost V 2 bases and J 3 bases, with 10 bases left between them. This sample is drawn from a study of neoadjuvant nivolumab and ipilimumab in lung cancer. For the study at large: Patients got nivolumab 3 mg/kg on days 1, 15 and 29; combination added ipilimumab 1 mg/kg day 1.

Findings and caveats of the study: Higher pretherapy blood TCR richness went with higher resected-tumor richness. A small number of samples were TCR sequenced.

Repertoires were generated with immunoSEQ multiplex PCR, while TCRdb's copy carries only in-frame clones and drops some. The sample shows around 7,700 clones, about 85% of them seen only once. The chain couples TRBV18 to TRBJ1-2; D unclear. Sequencing was performed on adjacent normal lung tissue, taken after neoadjuvant nivolumab, alone or with ipilimumab, at or shortly before surgery. The TCR originated in an adult with non-small cell lung cancer. CDR3 sequence: CASSPRLYHYGYTF. The CDR3 DNA follows: TGTGCCAGCTCACCAAGGTTATATCACTATGGCTACACCTTC.